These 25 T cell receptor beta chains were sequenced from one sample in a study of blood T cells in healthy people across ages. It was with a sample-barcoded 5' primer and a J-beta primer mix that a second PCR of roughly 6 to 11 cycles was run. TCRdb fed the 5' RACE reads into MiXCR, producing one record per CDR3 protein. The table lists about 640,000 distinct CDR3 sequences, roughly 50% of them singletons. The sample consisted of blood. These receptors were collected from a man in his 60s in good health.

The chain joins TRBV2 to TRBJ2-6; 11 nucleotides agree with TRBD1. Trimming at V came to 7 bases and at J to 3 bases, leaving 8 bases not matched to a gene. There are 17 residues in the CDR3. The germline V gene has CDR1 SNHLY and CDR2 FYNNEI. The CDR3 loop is CASKIRDRGFGANVLTF. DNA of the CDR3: TGTGCCAGCAAGATCCGGGACAGGGGGTTTGGGGCCAACGTCCTGACTTTC.

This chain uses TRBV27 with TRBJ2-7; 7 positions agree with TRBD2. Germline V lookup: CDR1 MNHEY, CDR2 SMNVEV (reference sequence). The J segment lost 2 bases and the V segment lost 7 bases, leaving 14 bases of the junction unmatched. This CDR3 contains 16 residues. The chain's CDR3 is CASTPKAASGAYEQYF. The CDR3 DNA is TGTGCCAGCACACCGAAGGCGGCTAGCGGTGCCTACGAGCAGTACTTC.

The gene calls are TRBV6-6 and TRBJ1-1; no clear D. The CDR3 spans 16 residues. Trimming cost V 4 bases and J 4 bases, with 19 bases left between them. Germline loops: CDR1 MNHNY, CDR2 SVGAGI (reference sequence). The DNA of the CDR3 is TGTGCCAGCAGTTCCCCAGGAAGTCGGGGAGTCACTGAAGCTTTCTTT. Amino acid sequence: CASSSPGSRGVTEAFF.

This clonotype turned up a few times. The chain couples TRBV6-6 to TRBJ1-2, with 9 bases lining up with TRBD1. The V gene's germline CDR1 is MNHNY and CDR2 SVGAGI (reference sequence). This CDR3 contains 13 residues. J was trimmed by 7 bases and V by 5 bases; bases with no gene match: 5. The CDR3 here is CASSTQGAAGYTF. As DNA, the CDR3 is TGTGCCAGCAGTACACAGGGGGCGGCTGGCTACACCTTC.

The CDR3 coding sequence is TGCGCCAGCAGCTTGGCCTCCCAGGGTAACACCGGGGAGCTGTTTTTT. Its protein product is CASSLASQGNTGELFF. The chain links TRBV5-1 to TRBJ2-2; possible D gene TRBD1, 5 bases. The V gene's germline CDR1 is SGHRS and CDR2 YFSETQ. Trimming shortened V by 0 bases and J by 2 bases, and 11 bases separated the two germline ends. CDR3 size: 16 residues.

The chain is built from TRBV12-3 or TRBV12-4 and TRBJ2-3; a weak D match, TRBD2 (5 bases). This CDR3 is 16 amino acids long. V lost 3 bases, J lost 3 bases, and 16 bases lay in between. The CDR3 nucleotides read TGTGCCAGCAGTTTTAGGGCTAGCTGGGGAACAGATACGCAGTATTTT. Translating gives CASSFRASWGTDTQYF.

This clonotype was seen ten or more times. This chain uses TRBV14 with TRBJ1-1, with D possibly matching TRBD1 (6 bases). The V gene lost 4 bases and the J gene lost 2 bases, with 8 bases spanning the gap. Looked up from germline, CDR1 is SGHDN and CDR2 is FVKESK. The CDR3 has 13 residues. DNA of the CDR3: TGTGCCAGCAGCCGGACAGTAAACACTGAAGCTTTCTTT. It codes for CASSRTVNTEAFF.

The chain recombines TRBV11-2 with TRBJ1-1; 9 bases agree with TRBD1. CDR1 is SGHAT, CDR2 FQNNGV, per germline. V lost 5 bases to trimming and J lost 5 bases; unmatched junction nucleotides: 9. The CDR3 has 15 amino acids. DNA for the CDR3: TGTGCCAGCAGCCAAAACGGACAGGGGCTAACTGAAGCTTTCTTT. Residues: CASSQNGQGLTEAFF.

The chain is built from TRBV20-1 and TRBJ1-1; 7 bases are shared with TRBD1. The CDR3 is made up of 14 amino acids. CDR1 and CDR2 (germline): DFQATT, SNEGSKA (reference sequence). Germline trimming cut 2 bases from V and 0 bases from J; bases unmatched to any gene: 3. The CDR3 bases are TGCAGTGCTAGAACAGGGGCTCTGAACACTGAAGCTTTCTTT. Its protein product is CSARTGALNTEAFF.

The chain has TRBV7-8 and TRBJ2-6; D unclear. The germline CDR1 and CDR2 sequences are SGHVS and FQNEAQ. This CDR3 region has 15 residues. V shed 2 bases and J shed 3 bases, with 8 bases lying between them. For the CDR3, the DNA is TGTGCCAGCAGCTTAAGTGTTCTTGGGGCCAACGTCCTGACTTTC. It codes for CASSLSVLGANVLTF.

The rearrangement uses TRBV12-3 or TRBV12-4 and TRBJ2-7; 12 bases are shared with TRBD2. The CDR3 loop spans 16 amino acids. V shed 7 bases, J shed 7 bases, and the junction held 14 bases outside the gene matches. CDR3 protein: CASNDLAGGRYNEQYF. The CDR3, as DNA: TGTGCCAGCAACGACCTAGCGGGGGGGAGATACAATGAGCAGTACTTC.

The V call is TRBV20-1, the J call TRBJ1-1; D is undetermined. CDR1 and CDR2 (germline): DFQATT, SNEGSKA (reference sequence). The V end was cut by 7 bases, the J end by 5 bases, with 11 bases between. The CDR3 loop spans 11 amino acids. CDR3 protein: CSVRAATEAFF. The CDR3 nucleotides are TGCAGTGTTAGGGCGGCGACTGAAGCTTTCTTT.

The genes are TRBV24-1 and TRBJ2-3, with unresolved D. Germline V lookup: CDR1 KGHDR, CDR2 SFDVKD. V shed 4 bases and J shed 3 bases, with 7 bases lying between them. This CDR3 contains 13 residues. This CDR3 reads CATSEAGTDTQYF. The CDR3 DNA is TGTGCCACCAGTGAAGCCGGGACAGATACGCAGTATTTT.

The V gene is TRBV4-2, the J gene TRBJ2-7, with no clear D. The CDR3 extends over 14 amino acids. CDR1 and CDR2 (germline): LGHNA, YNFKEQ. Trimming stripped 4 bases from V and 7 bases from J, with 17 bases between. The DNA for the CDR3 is TGTGCCAGCAGCCGAGGCGCCGGTATGGATGAGCAGTACTTC. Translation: CASSRGAGMDEQYF.

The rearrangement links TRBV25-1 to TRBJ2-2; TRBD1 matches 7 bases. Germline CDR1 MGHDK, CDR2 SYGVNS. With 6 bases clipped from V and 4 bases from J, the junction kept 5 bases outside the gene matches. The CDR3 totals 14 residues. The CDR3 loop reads CASSRGQSTGELFF. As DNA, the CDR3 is TGTGCCAGCAGCCGGGGACAGTCCACCGGGGAGCTGTTTTTT.

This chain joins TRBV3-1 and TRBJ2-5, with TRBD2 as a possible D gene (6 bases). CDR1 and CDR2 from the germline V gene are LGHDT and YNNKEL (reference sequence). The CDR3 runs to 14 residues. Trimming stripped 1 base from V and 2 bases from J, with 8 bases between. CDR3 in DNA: TGTGCCAGCAGCCAAGTAGGGAGGCAAGAGACCCAGTACTTC. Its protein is CASSQVGRQETQYF.

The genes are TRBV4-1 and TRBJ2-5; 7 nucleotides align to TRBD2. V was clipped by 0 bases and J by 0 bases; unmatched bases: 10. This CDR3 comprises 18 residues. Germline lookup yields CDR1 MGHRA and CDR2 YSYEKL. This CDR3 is CASSQEHGAGSYQETQYF. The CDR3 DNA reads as TGCGCCAGCAGCCAAGAACATGGAGCGGGGAGCTACCAAGAGACCCAGTACTTC.

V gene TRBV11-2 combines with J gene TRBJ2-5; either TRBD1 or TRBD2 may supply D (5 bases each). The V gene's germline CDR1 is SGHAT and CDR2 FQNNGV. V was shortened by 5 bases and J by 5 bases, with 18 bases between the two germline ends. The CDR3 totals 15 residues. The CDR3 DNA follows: TGTGCCAGCAGCCCCCGGGACCGCCGTGAGGAGACCCAGTACTTC. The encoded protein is CASSPRDRREETQYF.

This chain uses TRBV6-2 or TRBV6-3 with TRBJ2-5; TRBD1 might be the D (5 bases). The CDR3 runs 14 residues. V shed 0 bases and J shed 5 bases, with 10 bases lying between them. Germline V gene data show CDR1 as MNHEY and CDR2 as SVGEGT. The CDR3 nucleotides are TGTGCCAGCAGTTACTCCCAGGGTAGGGAGACCCAGTACTTC. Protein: CASSYSQGRETQYF.

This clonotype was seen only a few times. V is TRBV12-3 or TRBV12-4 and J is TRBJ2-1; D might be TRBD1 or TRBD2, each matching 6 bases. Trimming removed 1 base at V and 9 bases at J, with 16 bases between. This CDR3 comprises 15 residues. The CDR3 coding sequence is TGTGCCAGCAGTTTAGGGCCTTTGGGGGGCGGTGAGCAGTTCTTC. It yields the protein CASSLGPLGGGEQFF.

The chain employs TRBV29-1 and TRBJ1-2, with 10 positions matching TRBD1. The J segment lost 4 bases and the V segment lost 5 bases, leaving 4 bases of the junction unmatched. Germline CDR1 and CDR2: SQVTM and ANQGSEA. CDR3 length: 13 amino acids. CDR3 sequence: CSVTGTGAYGYTF. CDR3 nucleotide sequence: TGCAGCGTTACCGGGACAGGGGCCTATGGCTACACCTTC.

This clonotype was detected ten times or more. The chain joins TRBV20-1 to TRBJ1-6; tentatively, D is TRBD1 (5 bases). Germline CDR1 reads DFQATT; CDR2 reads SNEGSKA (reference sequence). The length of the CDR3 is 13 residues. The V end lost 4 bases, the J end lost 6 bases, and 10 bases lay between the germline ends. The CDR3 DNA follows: TGCAGTGCTAAGGAGACAGTTAATTCACCCCTCCACTTT. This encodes CSAKETVNSPLHF.

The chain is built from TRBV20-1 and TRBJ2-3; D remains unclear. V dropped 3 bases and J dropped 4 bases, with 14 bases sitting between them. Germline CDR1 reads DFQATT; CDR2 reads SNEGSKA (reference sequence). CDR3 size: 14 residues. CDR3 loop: CSARSTTGADTQYF. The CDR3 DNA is TGCAGTGCTAGGTCGACAACGGGCGCAGATACGCAGTATTTT.

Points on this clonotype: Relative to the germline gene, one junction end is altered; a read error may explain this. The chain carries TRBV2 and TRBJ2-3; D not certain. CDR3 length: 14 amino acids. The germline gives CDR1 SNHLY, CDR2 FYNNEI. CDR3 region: CASGDRVGTDTQYF. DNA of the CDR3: TGTGCCAGCGGTGACCGGGTCGGCACAGATACGCAGTATTTT.

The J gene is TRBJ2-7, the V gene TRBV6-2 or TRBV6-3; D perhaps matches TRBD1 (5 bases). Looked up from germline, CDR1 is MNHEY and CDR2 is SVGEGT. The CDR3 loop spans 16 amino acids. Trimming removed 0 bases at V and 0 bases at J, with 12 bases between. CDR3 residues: CASSYSLPDNSYEQYF. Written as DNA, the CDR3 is TGTGCCAGCAGTTACTCACTCCCGGACAACTCCTACGAGCAGTACTTC.